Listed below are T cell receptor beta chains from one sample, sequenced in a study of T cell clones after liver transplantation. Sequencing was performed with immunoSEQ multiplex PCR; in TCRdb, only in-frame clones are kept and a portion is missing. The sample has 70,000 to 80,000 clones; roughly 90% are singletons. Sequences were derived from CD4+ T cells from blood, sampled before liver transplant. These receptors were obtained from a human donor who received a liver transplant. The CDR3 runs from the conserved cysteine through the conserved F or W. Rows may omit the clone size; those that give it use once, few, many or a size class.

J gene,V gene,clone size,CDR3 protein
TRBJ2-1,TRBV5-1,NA,CASSLAGDQDEQFF
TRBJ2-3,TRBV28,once,CASRHRTSGSTDTQYF
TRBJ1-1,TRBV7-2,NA,CASSLVGKPNTEAFF
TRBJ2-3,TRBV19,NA,CASSMWREVTDTQYF
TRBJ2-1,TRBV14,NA,CASSPSRAGGPFEQFF
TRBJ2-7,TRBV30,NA,CAWSAGGPQQYF
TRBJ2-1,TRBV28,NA,CASRKDTYNEQFF
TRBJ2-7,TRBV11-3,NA,CASRGTGFSYEQYF
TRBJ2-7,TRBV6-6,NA,CASSYRRDPLEQYF
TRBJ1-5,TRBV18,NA,CASSQQGASNQPQHF
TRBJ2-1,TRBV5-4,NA,CASSLNHQLAVQFF
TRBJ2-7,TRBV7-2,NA,CASSPGISSYEQYF
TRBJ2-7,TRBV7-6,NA,CASSPGTGEQYF
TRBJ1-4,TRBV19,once,CASNIGGSATNEKLFF
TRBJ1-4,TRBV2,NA,CASSGMGHNEKLFF
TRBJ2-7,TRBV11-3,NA,CASSRGQSSYEQYF
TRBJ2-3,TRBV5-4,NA,CASSLYRGRDTQYF
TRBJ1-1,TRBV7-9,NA,CASSLGSGTGLTEAFF
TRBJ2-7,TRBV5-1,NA,CASSSPGTSGLYEQYF
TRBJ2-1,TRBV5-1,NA,CASSFTADSQGYNEQFF
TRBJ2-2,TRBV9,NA,CASSRTGGSGELFF
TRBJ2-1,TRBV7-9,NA,CASSAYREYNEQFF
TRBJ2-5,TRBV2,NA,CASRRGHYEETQYF
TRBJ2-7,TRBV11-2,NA,CASSPGSGGTRLYYEQYF
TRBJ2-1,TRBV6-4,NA,CASSDSLAGMDEQFF
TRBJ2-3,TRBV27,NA,CASSLFPSGYTDTQYF
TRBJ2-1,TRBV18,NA,CASSPPNQGDYNEQFF
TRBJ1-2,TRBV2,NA,CASSVLRTGDGYTF
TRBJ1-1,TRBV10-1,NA,CASSESIRGQNTEAFF
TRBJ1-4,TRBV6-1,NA,CASSRGDSNEKLFF
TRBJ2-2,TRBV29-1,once,CSTSRGPDTGELFF
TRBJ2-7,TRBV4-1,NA,CASRGVIGQGNSEQYF
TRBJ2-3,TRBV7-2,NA,CASSLAGWVTDTQYF
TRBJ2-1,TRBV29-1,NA,CSVEDAKFYNEQFF
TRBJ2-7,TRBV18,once,CASSPTTGGWEQYF